The 12 T cell receptor beta chains below all came from one sample that was sequenced in a study of CD8 T cells in Susac syndrome. RNA amounts of roughly 0.45 to 1 ug underwent reverse transcription with random hexamers. TCRdb ran MiXCR on the immunoSEQ multiplex PCR reads and lists one entry per CDR3 protein. The sample consists of 200,000 to 250,000 distinct CDR3 sequences, approximately 94% of them appearing once. Sequencing input: CD4+ T cells from PBMCs. These receptors all come from a human donor with Susac syndrome.

The rearrangement joins TRBV5-6 to TRBJ1-3; tentatively, D is TRBD1 (6 bases). The V gene lost 3 bases and the J gene lost 2 bases, with 12 bases spanning the gap. Germline V gene sequence: CDR1 SGHDT, CDR2 YYEEEE. The CDR3 runs to 15 residues. CDR3 DNA: TGTGCCAGCAGCTACCCCGGGACAACTGGAAACACCATATATTTT. This gives the protein CASSYPGTTGNTIYF.

The rearrangement joins TRBV11-2 to TRBJ2-6; no definite D call. The CDR3 contains 15 residues. Trimming shortened V by 5 bases and J by 0 bases, and 8 bases separated the two germline ends. Germline assignment: CDR1 SGHAT and CDR2 FQNNGV. This CDR3 is CASSPPHSGANVLTF. DNA of the CDR3: TGTGCCAGCAGCCCCCCCCACTCTGGGGCCAACGTCCTGACTTTC.

This clonotype occurred once. The DNA of the CDR3 is TGCAGTGCCTCAGTGGCAGGCGATAATTCACCCCTCCACTTT. It encodes CSASVAGDNSPLHF. The chain joins TRBV20-1 to TRBJ1-6; D gene ambiguous. CDR3 length equals 14 residues. CDR1 is DFQATT, CDR2 SNEGSKA, per germline (reference sequence). V was cut by 6 bases and J by 5 bases, with 14 bases left in between.

The chain uses TRBV18 and TRBJ2-7, with 7 positions matching TRBD1. This CDR3 spans 14 amino acids. V dropped 6 bases and J dropped 1; count of bases not matched to a gene: 6. Germline V gene data show CDR1 as KGHSH and CDR2 as LQKENI. The CDR3 is CASSLDRQSYEQYF. In nucleotides, the CDR3 is TGTGCCAGCTCGCTGGACAGGCAGTCCTACGAGCAGTACTTC.

The gene calls are TRBV5-1 and TRBJ2-1; TRBD1 is a possible D gene (7 bases). This CDR3 contains 14 residues. Germline V gene sequence: CDR1 SGHRS, CDR2 YFSETQ. V lost 3 bases and J lost 9, with 16 bases in between. This CDR3 reads CASSSSQGGGEQFF. CDR3 coding DNA: TGCGCCAGCAGCTCCTCGCAGGGGGGAGGTGAGCAGTTCTTC.

The rearrangement uses TRBV15 and TRBJ1-5; no reliable D call. The CDR3 spans 19 residues. Germline V gives CDR1 LNHNV, CDR2 YYDKDF (reference sequence). Trimming removed 0 bases at V and 4 bases at J, with 22 bases between. The CDR3 protein is CATSRERPAPNSLNQPQHF. Written as DNA, the CDR3 is TGTGCCACCAGCAGAGAAAGGCCGGCCCCGAATTCACTGAATCAGCCCCAGCATTTT.

Here the CDR3 reads CASRRAGGQETQYF. As DNA, the CDR3 is TGTGCCAGCAGGCGAGCGGGGGGGCAAGAGACCCAGTACTTC. The rearrangement uses TRBV7-2 and TRBJ2-5; 10 bases align to TRBD2. Germline values: CDR1 SGHTA, CDR2 FQGNSA. V lost 6 bases to trimming and J lost 2 bases; unmatched junction nucleotides: 3. The CDR3 length is 14 residues.

This rearrangement joins TRBV20-1 to TRBJ2-3, with D possibly being TRBD1 (6 bases). Germline lookup yields CDR1 DFQATT and CDR2 SNEGSKA (reference sequence). V lost 0 bases to trimming and J lost 2 bases, with 21 bases between them. The CDR3 length is 18 residues. The CDR3: CSAREITYDRTPTDTQYF. CDR3 DNA sequence: TGCAGTGCTAGAGAAATCACCTACGACAGGACGCCCACAGATACGCAGTATTTT.

The V gene is TRBV4-2, the J gene TRBJ1-1; D is perhaps TRBD1 (5 bases). Germline V CDR1 and CDR2: LGHNA, YNFKEQ. Trimming left V 3 bases short and J 4 bases short, with 12 bases between. The CDR3 length is 14 residues. DNA of the CDR3: TGTGCCAGCAGCCATTGGGGGGTGGCCACTGAAGCTTTCTTT. Amino acid sequence: CASSHWGVATEAFF.

V usage is TRBV28 and J usage is TRBJ2-5, with unresolved D. V was cut by 6 bases and J by 2 bases, with 16 bases left in between. CDR1 MDHEN and CDR2 SYDVKM come from the germline V gene. CDR3 size: 15 residues. The CDR3 reads CASSSPTAGQETQYF. CDR3 nucleotide sequence: TGTGCCAGCAGCTCTCCTACGGCAGGACAAGAGACCCAGTACTTC.

This sequence joins TRBV6-2 or TRBV6-3 and TRBJ2-4; D unresolved. The V gene lost 4 bases and the J gene lost 5 bases, with 9 bases spanning the gap. The germline V gene has CDR1 MNHEY and CDR2 SVGEGT. The CDR3 runs to 13 residues. DNA for the CDR3: TGTGCCAGCAGTTTATCGGAGCAAAACATTCAGTACTTC. This sequence encodes CASSLSEQNIQYF.

The rearrangement joins TRBV6-2 or TRBV6-3 to TRBJ1-1; D is unclear. Germline-derived CDR1 and CDR2 are MNHEY and SVGEGT. V was trimmed by 7 bases and J by 3 bases, leaving 12 bases between them. The CDR3 length is 13 residues. For the CDR3, the DNA is TGTGCCAGCAAGGGAGAGTGGGACACTGAAGCTTTCTTT. Translation gives CASKGEWDTEAFF.